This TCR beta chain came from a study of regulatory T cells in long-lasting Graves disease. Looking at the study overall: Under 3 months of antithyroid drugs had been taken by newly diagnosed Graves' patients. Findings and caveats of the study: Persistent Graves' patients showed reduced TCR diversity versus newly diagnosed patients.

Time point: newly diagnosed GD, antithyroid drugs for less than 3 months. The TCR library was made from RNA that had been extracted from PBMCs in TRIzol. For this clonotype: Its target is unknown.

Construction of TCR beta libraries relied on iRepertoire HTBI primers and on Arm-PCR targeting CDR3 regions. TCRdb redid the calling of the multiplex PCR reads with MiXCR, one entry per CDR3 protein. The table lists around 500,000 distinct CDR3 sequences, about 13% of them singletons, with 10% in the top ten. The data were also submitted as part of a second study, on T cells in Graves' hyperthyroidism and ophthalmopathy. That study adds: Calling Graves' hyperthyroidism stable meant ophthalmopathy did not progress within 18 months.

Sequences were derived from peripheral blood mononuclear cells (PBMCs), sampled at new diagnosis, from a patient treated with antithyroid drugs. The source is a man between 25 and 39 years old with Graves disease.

CDR3 bases: TGTGCCACCAGGGAGACAGGGGCAGATACGCAGTATTTT. Its translation: CATRETGADTQYF. V is TRBV24-1 and J is TRBJ2-3; 8 bases align to TRBD1. The CDR3 length is 13 residues. V shed 7 bases and J 4 bases; nucleotides not matched to a gene: 3. The germline gives CDR1 KGHDR, CDR2 SFDVKD.